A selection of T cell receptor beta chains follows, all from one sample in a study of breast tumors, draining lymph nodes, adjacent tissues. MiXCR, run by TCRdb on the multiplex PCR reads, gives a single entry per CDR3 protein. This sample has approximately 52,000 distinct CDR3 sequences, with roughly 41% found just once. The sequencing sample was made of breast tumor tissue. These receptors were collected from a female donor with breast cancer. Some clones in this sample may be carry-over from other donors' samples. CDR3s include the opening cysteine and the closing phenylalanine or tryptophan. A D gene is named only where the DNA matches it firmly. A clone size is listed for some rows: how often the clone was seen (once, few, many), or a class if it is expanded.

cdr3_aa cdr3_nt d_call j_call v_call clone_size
CASSWQGRALTDTQYF TGCGCCAGCAGCTGGCAGGGGAGGGCACTCACAGATACGCAGTATTTT . TRBJ2-3 TRBV5-1 many
CASSHQLAGGGGQETQYF TGTGCCAGCAGCCACCAACTAGCGGGAGGAGGGGGTCAAGAGACCCAGTACTTC TRBD2 TRBJ2-5 TRBV14 .
CASRVPNEKLFF TGTGCCAGCAGGGTTCCTAATGAAAAACTGTTTTTT . TRBJ1-4 TRBV2 many
CSVGGLAGGTQYF TGCAGCGTTGGAGGGCTAGCGGGGGGCACCCAGTACTTC TRBD2 TRBJ2-5 TRBV29-1 .
CASSVIGQGAYGYTF TGTGCCAGCAGCGTTATCGGACAGGGAGCCTATGGCTACACCTTC TRBD1 TRBJ1-2 TRBV5-6 many
CATSRTIGGNEQFF TGTGCCACCAGTAGGACTATTGGGGGCAATGAGCAGTTCTTC . TRBJ2-1 TRBV24-1 medium-sized
CASARDPGEQYF TGTGCCAGCGCCCGGGACCCTGGGGAGCAGTACTTC . TRBJ2-7 TRBV6-2/TRBV6-3 .
CASSPHPEITDTQYF TGTGCCAGCAGCCCCCACCCCGAGATCACAGATACGCAGTATTTT . TRBJ2-3 TRBV9 many
CASSGTGSYSRNEQFF TGTGCCAGCAGTGGGACAGGGTCCTACTCAAGGAATGAGCAGTTCTTC TRBD1 TRBJ2-1 TRBV11-2 .
CASSSNPGGVKNGYTF TGTGCCAGCAGCTCTAACCCCGGGGGGGTCAAAAATGGCTACACCTTC . TRBJ1-2 TRBV9 many
CSVFSGTDTQYF TGCAGCGTTTTTTCTGGCACAGATACGCAGTATTTT . TRBJ2-3 TRBV29-1 .
CSTWTAYNGPFF TGCAGTACCTGGACTGCCTACAATGGGCCGTTCTTC . TRBJ2-1 TRBV20-1 .
CASSLAGTMNTEAFF TGTGCCAGCAGCTTAGCTGGTACGATGAACACTGAAGCTTTCTTT . TRBJ1-1 TRBV7-2 few
CASSLSGSRGKYTDTQYF TGTGCCAGCAGCCTTAGCGGGAGTAGGGGGAAATACACAGATACGCAGTATTTT TRBD2 TRBJ2-3 TRBV7-2 .
CASSIDLGTGPQHF TGTGCCAGTAGTATAGATCTTGGGACGGGACCCCAGCATTTT . TRBJ1-5 TRBV19 .
CASSQEPSGPDTQYF TGTGCCAGCAGCCAAGAACCTAGCGGGCCAGATACGCAGTATTTT TRBD2 TRBJ2-3 TRBV4-2 many
CASSPRDSLQETQYF TGTGCCAGCAGCCCTCGGGACAGCCTACAAGAGACCCAGTACTTC TRBD1 TRBJ2-5 TRBV7-9 .
CASSLLRNPSNQTQHF TGTGCCAGCAGCTTATTGAGGAACCCTAGCAATCAGACTCAGCATTTT . TRBJ1-5 TRBV7-8 .
CAWSVRRAGNTIYF TGTGCCTGGAGTGTTCGGCGGGCTGGAAACACCATATATTTT . TRBJ1-3 TRBV30 .
CSATHPQTGGYTF TGCAGTGCTACTCACCCGCAGACTGGGGGCTACACCTTC . TRBJ1-2 TRBV20-1 .
CASSGASASYEQYF TGTGCCAGCAGTGGGGCTAGCGCCTCCTACGAGCAGTACTTC . TRBJ2-7 TRBV6-1 many
CSARDQYDDYTF TGCAGTGCTAGAGATCAGTACGACGACTACACCTTC . TRBJ1-2 TRBV20-1 .
CASSLGTSGYNEQYF TGTGCCAGCAGCTTAGGGACTAGCGGATACAATGAGCAGTATTTT TRBD2 TRBJ2-3 TRBV11-3 .
CASSPELGSLSYNEQFF TGTGCCAGCAGCCCTGAGCTAGGGAGCCTTTCCTACAATGAGCAGTTCTTC . TRBJ2-1 TRBV7-3 .
CSSTVNYNGQSF TGCAGCTCGACAGTCAATTACAATGGGCAGTCCTTC . TRBJ2-1 TRBV29-1 .
CASSLRRGYQPQHF TGTGCCAGCAGCTTAAGGCGGGGGTATCAGCCCCAGCATTTT . TRBJ1-5 TRBV7-2 many